Sequencing of this T cell receptor (beta chain) was carried out in a study of response to subunit inactivated influenza vaccine. From the RT-PCR reads, TCRdb called clonotypes with MiXCR, one entry per CDR3 protein. The sample holds roughly 160,000 distinct CDR3 sequences, 9.5% to 12% seen once. General study points: The authors suggested that few new T cells are recruited per seasonal influenza vaccination.

Regarding this clonotype: Antigen: not known.

This CDR3 has 13 residues. Germline CDR1 DFQATT, CDR2 SNEGSKA (reference sequence). V was clipped by 1 base and J by 3 bases, with 9 bases between them. The chain combines TRBV20-1 with TRBJ2-5, with D unclear. This receptor was identified in a man aged 50 to 69 who received an inactivated influenza vaccine. The sample in question was CD8+ T cells sorted from PBMCs, obtained around 2 years after vaccination. Here the CDR3 reads CSARGAGEETQYF. DNA of the CDR3: TGCAGTGCTAGAGGGGCAGGAGAAGAGACCCAGTACTTC.